This T cell receptor (beta chain) was recorded in a study of cytomegalovirus exposure and HLA in healthy donors. Study results and caveats: By HLA locus, TCR association rates varied in a later analysis, with DRB1 showing the most and HLA-C the fewest.

To note about this clone: No antigen is known for it.

The PCR employed 60 Vbeta primers together with 13 Jbeta primers. Generated by immunoSEQ multiplex PCR, the TCRdb table keeps only in-frame clones and is missing some. The sample lists approximately 170,000 clones, around two thirds seen once, with about 2.9% in the top ten. V lost 3 bases and J lost 5; bases outside the gene matches: 13. Germline V CDR1 and CDR2: LGHNT, FRNRAP. The CDR3 covers 17 residues. The receptor was derived from a man aged 35 to 55 in good health and CMV-seronegative. Sequences were obtained from PBMCs. The gene calls are TRBV12-5 and TRBJ2-7; 10 bases are shared with TRBD1. CDR3 bases: TGTGCTAGTGGTTTTACGGGACAGGGGATTCTTCGCGACGAGCAGTACTTC. Its translation: CASGFTGQGILRDEQYF. Full variable domain (missing parts from reference TRBV12-5 and TRBJ2-7): DARVTQTPRHKVTEMGQEVTMRCQPILGHNTVFWYRQTMMQGLELLAYFRNRAPLDDSGMPKDRFSAEMPDATLATLKIQPSEPRDSAVYFCASGFTGQGILRDEQYFGPGTRLTVT.